This T cell receptor (beta chain) was retrieved from a study of CD8+ T cells in alopecia areata. Study background: Administration of oral tofacitinib to treated patients was at 5 to 10 mg twice daily. Tofacitinib exposure lasted 6 to 18 months, followed by 6 months off drug.

General study points: Numerous clones, expanded in lesions, remained in scalp and blood during tofacitinib.

The authors extracted RNA and reverse transcribed it into cDNA as the sequencing template. The data were produced by immunoSEQ multiplex PCR, yet TCRdb's version contains in-frame clones alone and is incomplete. The sample records 35,000 to 50,000 clones, 92% being singletons. Germline-derived CDR1 and CDR2 are MNHEY and SMNVEV (reference sequence). Deletions cut 4 bases from V and 3 bases from J, with 5 bases between. CDR3 size: 12 residues. The treatment was: oral pan-JAK inhibitor, 5-10 mg twice daily. Sampling of alopecia areata patients yielded lesional scalp punch biopsies as well as peripheral blood. As regards this clone: The antigen is unknown.

The clonotype comes from a human donor with alopecia areata. This sample comprised CD8+ T cells sorted from blood, obtained at week 24, from a patient treated with tofacitinib. The rearrangement links TRBV27 to TRBJ2-3; no reliable D call. CDR3 residues: CASSSQTDTQYF. CDR3 sequence (DNA): TGTGCCAGCAGTTCTCAAACAGATACGCAGTATTTT.